One sample yielded the 32 T cell receptor beta chains listed below, sequenced in a study of T cell responses to AZD1222 COVID-19 vaccine. This table comes from immunoSEQ multiplex PCR, and its TCRdb copy is limited to in-frame clones, with some not included. Among about 82,000 clones listed, about four fifths were seen once. Sequencing was performed on peripheral blood, taken 28 days after the second AZD1222 dose. These receptors all stem from an adult who received the AZD1222 COVID-19 vaccine.

V usage is TRBV14 and J usage is TRBJ1-2, with 9 bases identical to TRBD1. The V and J ends lost 4 bases and 7 bases, in that order; junction bases with no gene match: 4. This CDR3 contains 13 residues. In germline, CDR1 is SGHDN, CDR2 FVKESK. The CDR3, as DNA: TGTGCCAGCAGCCGGGACAGGGATTCTGGCTACACCTTC. Its translation: CASSRDRDSGYTF.

This chain connects TRBV27 to TRBJ1-5; weak D call: TRBD1 (6 bases). Deletions cut 0 bases from V and 6 bases from J, with 12 bases between. This CDR3 is 15 amino acids long. Germline CDR1 is MNHEY and CDR2 is SMNVEV (reference sequence). DNA for the CDR3: TGTGCCAGCAGTTTATCTGAACAGGGAGGTCAGCCCCAGCATTTT. Amino acids: CASSLSEQGGQPQHF.

The rearrangement joins TRBV27 to TRBJ1-4; D is possibly TRBD1 (6 bases). Germline V gives CDR1 MNHEY, CDR2 SMNVEV (reference sequence). The germline V and J ends were trimmed by 3 bases and 0 bases, with 17 bases remaining between them. This CDR3 contains 18 residues. CDR3 loop: CASSFSRGTQATNEKLFF. Written as DNA, the CDR3 is TGTGCCAGCAGTTTCTCCAGGGGAACCCAAGCAACTAATGAAAAACTGTTTTTT.

The genes are TRBV3-1 (or the pseudogene TRBV3-2) and TRBJ2-7; the D gene is possibly TRBD2 (6 bases). Germline CDR1 is LGHDT and CDR2 is YNNKEL (reference sequence). This CDR3 spans 18 amino acids. Trimming removed 2 bases from V and 3 bases from J, with 23 bases in between. In DNA form, the CDR3 reads TGTGCCAGCAGCCAAAATATCCTGAAGGGAGGCCGGCACTACGAGCAGTACTTC. Encoded protein: CASSQNILKGGRHYEQYF.

This clone occurred once. The V gene is TRBV27, the J gene TRBJ1-1, with a tentative D call TRBD1 (5 bases). The length of the CDR3 is 14 residues. CDR1 and CDR2 from the germline V gene are MNHEY and SMNVEV (reference sequence). The V end was cut by 2 bases, the J end by 1 base, with 8 bases between. The CDR3, as DNA: TGTGCCAGCAGTTTAAAGGGACGGAACACTGAAGCTTTCTTT. It translates to CASSLKGRNTEAFF.

J is TRBJ1-4 and V is TRBV7-2; 7 nucleotides align to TRBD1. The CDR3 length is 14 residues. CDR1 is SGHTA and CDR2 is FQGNSA in the germline V gene. V shed 5 bases and J 5 bases; nucleotides not matched to a gene: 5. CDR3 DNA: TGTGCCAGCAGCCTAATGACAGGGAATGAAAAACTGTTTTTT. Protein product: CASSLMTGNEKLFF.

V is TRBV7-6 and J is TRBJ2-7; tentative D call: TRBD2 (5 bases). The germline V gene has CDR1 SGHVS and CDR2 FNYEAQ. This CDR3 contains 17 residues. V lost 4 bases and J 0 bases, leaving 19 bases between the germline ends. The CDR3, as DNA: TGTGCCAGCAGCTCCCTGGCTGAGCGGACGTCCTCCTACGAGCAGTACTTC. Translation gives CASSSLAERTSSYEQYF.

This chain joins TRBV7-9 and TRBJ2-1, with D possibly matching TRBD2 (6 bases). The CDR3 length is 15 residues. Trimming left V 5 bases short and J 0 bases short, with 11 bases between. Germline assignment: CDR1 SEHNR and CDR2 FQNEAQ (reference sequence). CDR3: CASSPRDSSYNEQFF. In DNA form, the CDR3 reads TGTGCCAGCAGCCCGCGGGACTCCTCCTACAATGAGCAGTTCTTC.

The V call is TRBV6-1, the J call TRBJ2-5; D might be TRBD1 (5 bases). The CDR3 sequence is 15 residues long. V was trimmed by 3 bases and J by 4 bases, leaving 15 bases between them. Germline loops: CDR1 MNHNS, CDR2 SASEGT. CDR3 sequence (DNA): TGTGCCAGCAGTGAGTTAGGGTTCCAGGGAGAGACCCAGTACTTC. It translates to CASSELGFQGETQYF.

The CDR3 DNA sequence: TGTGCCAGCACTCTCTACCCAAACCCAGGGTCACCCCTCCACTTT. Residues: CASTLYPNPGSPLHF. The chain employs TRBV27 and TRBJ1-6, with a weak D call TRBD1 (5 bases). The CDR3 is made up of 15 amino acids. Germline CDR1 reads MNHEY; CDR2 reads SMNVEV (reference sequence). The V end lost 7 bases, the J end lost 10 bases, and 20 bases lay between the germline ends.

CDR3 in DNA: TGTGCCAGCAGCTTAAGGGAGAGTAGCGGATACGAGCAGTACTTC. Residues: CASSLRESSGYEQYF. This chain joins TRBV7-9 and TRBJ2-7, with a possible D match to TRBD2 (6 bases). Looked up from germline, CDR1 is SEHNR and CDR2 is FQNEAQ (reference sequence). V lost 2 bases and J lost 4, with 15 bases in between. This CDR3 has 15 amino acids.

This sequence joins TRBV4-3 and TRBJ2-7; TRBD1 aligns across 9 bases. This CDR3 comprises 15 residues. Per the germline V gene, CDR1 is LGHNA and CDR2 is YSLEER. V was pared by 0 bases and J by 4 bases, with 4 bases of the junction left unmatched. CDR3 region: CASSQDGGTGYEQYF. The CDR3 DNA is TGCGCCAGCAGCCAAGATGGGGGGACAGGGTACGAGCAGTACTTC.

V and J are TRBV5-4 and TRBJ2-1; 11 positions agree with TRBD1. Germline-derived CDR1 and CDR2 are SGHNT and YYREEE (reference sequence). The CDR3 loop spans 15 amino acids. Trimming at V came to 3 bases and at J to 4 bases, leaving 3 bases not matched to a gene. The CDR3 nucleotides are TGTGCCAGCAGCTCCGGGACAGGGGGTTACAATGAGCAGTTCTTC. It translates to CASSSGTGGYNEQFF.

The gene calls are TRBV5-1 and TRBJ2-5; D is possibly TRBD1 (7 bases). Germline V gene data show CDR1 as SGHRS and CDR2 as YFSETQ. This CDR3 is 18 amino acids long. Deletions cut 0 bases from V and 5 bases from J, with 23 bases between. The CDR3 spells CASSLGPMEGAIGETQYF. The CDR3 DNA sequence: TGCGCCAGCAGCTTGGGACCTATGGAGGGGGCGATCGGGGAGACCCAGTACTTC. Based on the CDR3 plus reference TRBV5-1 and TRBJ2-5, the full variable domain is KAGVTQTPRYLIKTRGQQVTLSCSPISGHRSVSWYQQTPGQGLQFLFEYFSETQRNKGNFPGRFSGRQFSNSRSEMNVSTLELGDSALYLCASSLGPMEGAIGETQYFGPGTRLLVL.

The chain links TRBV28 to TRBJ2-3; D unclear. V was trimmed by 3 bases and J by 5 bases, leaving 12 bases between them. The CDR3 length is 14 residues. The germline CDR1 and CDR2 sequences are MDHEN and SYDVKM. The CDR3 loop reads CASSLGRVRDTQYF. The CDR3 nucleotides are TGTGCCAGCAGTTTGGGAAGGGTTCGAGATACGCAGTATTTT.

This clone came up once. The J gene is TRBJ1-4, the V gene TRBV6-5, with unresolved D. CDR3 length: 12 amino acids. Germline V gives CDR1 MNHEY, CDR2 SVGAGI. Trimming left V 6 bases short and J 0 bases short, with 2 bases between. DNA for the CDR3: TGTGCCAGCAGCCCAACTAATGAAAAACTGTTTTTT. Translated: CASSPTNEKLFF.

The V and J genes are TRBV7-9 and TRBJ2-3; D might be TRBD2 (5 bases). V shed 3 bases and J shed 0 bases, with 7 bases lying between them. The CDR3 is made up of 14 amino acids. Germline assignment: CDR1 SEHNR and CDR2 FQNEAQ (reference sequence). CDR3 protein: CASSFGGSTDTQYF. CDR3 coding DNA: TGTGCCAGCAGCTTTGGCGGGAGCACAGATACGCAGTATTTT.

The chain is built from TRBV27 and TRBJ2-1, with 7 bases lining up with TRBD2. The ends lost 6 bases at V and 12 bases at J; junction bases unmatched: 20. Germline assignment: CDR1 MNHEY and CDR2 SMNVEV (reference sequence). The CDR3 totals 16 residues. CDR3 sequence reads: CASSRTVFFRSGGQFF. The CDR3 DNA is TGTGCCAGCAGCAGGACTGTCTTCTTTAGATCGGGGGGGCAGTTCTTC.

A word on this clone: Other DNA sequences from this sample encode an identical CDR3 as well. The V and J genes are TRBV7-2 and TRBJ1-6; no clear D. The CDR3 totals 12 residues. V lost 2 bases and J 5 bases, leaving 1 base between the germline ends. The germline V gene has CDR1 SGHTA and CDR2 FQGNSA. The CDR3 here is CASSLNNSPLHF. As DNA, the CDR3 is TGTGCCAGCAGCTTAAATAATTCACCCCTCCACTTT.

This chain joins TRBV18 and TRBJ2-7, with D possibly called TRBD1 or TRBD2 (5 bases each). The germline V gene encodes CDR1 KGHSH and CDR2 LQKENI. The CDR3 contains 14 residues. Deletions cut 6 bases from V and 0 bases from J, with 12 bases between. The CDR3 region is CASSGAGNSYEQYF. The DNA of the CDR3 is TGTGCCAGCTCCGGGGCAGGGAACTCCTACGAGCAGTACTTC.

This clone was observed once. V is TRBV28 and J is TRBJ1-1; D unresolved. Germline CDR1 and CDR2: MDHEN and SYDVKM. This CDR3 spans 14 amino acids. V gave up 8 bases and J gave up 5 bases, with 18 bases separating them. For the CDR3, the DNA is TGTGCCAGCGCCCTACAAGGGCGAAGGACTGAAGCTTTCTTT. Translation gives CASALQGRRTEAFF. The complete variable domain, with remaining parts taken from reference TRBV28 and TRBJ1-1, reads DVKVTQSSRYLVKRTGEKVFLECVQDMDHENMFWYRQDPGLGLRLIYFSYDVKMKEKGDIPEGYSVSREKKERFSLILESASTNQTSMYLCASALQGRRTEAFFGQGTRLTVV.

This clone has only one observation. The V gene is TRBV20-1, the J gene TRBJ2-1; D may match TRBD1 or TRBD2 (6 bases each). Germline assignment: CDR1 DFQATT and CDR2 SNEGSKA (reference sequence). The CDR3 totals 16 residues. The V and J ends lost 3 bases and 7 bases respectively, with 22 bases between them. The CDR3 region is CSASHRAGPGVNEQFF. CDR3 nucleotide sequence: TGCAGTGCTAGTCACAGGGCGGGACCAGGAGTAAATGAGCAGTTCTTC.

V usage is TRBV19 and J usage is TRBJ2-7; D gene ambiguous. The CDR3 has 9 amino acids. V was shortened by 6 bases and J by 5 bases, with 2 bases between the two germline ends. Germline values: CDR1 LNHDA, CDR2 SQIVND (reference sequence). The DNA for the CDR3 is TGTGCCAGTAGCAACGAGCAGTACTTC. Its translation is CASSNEQYF.

The chain combines TRBV9 with TRBJ2-7; no reliable D call. Germline CDR1 SGDLS, CDR2 YYNGEE. The CDR3 length is 15 residues. V was pared by 0 bases and J by 0 bases, with 10 bases between. CDR3 protein: CASSVDVGFSYEQYF. The CDR3 DNA follows: TGTGCCAGCAGCGTAGATGTTGGATTCTCCTACGAGCAGTACTTC.

This clone was detected once. The CDR3: CASSAQGRNSPLHF. DNA for the CDR3: TGTGCCAGCAGTGCACAGGGGAGGAATTCACCCCTCCACTTT. The chain recombines TRBV25-1 with TRBJ1-6, with 7 bases aligning to TRBD1. This CDR3 has 14 amino acids. Trimming took 4 bases from V and 7 from J; bases not matched to a gene: 4. Germline CDR1 and CDR2: MGHDK and SYGVNS.

This chain joins TRBV27 and TRBJ1-5, with D maybe TRBD1 (5 bases). In germline, CDR1 is MNHEY, CDR2 SMNVEV (reference sequence). This CDR3 comprises 16 residues. Trimming stripped 6 bases from V and 3 bases from J, with 18 bases between. DNA of the CDR3: TGTGCCAGCAGCAGGGTGGGGGGACCTCTCAATCAGCCCCAGCATTTT. This gives the protein CASSRVGGPLNQPQHF.

The rearrangement uses TRBV5-4 and TRBJ1-2; perhaps TRBD1 as D (6 bases). The CDR3 is made up of 13 amino acids. CDR1 SGHNT and CDR2 YYREEE come from the germline V gene (reference sequence). The ends were cut back, 1 base at V and 6 bases at J, with 10 bases in the middle. CDR3 loop: CASSLLSGDGYTF. The CDR3 coding sequence is TGTGCCAGCAGCTTGTTGTCAGGGGATGGCTACACCTTC.

In its sample, this clone was seen once. The chain carries TRBV7-6 and TRBJ2-3; 10 nucleotides match TRBD1. The J segment lost 1 base and the V segment lost 5 bases, leaving 6 bases of the junction unmatched. Germline V gene lookup returns CDR1 SGHVS and CDR2 FNYEAQ. This CDR3 is built from 16 residues. The CDR3 protein is CASSRQTGGGTDTQYF. In DNA form, the CDR3 reads TGTGCCAGCAGCCGGCAGACAGGGGGCGGCACAGATACGCAGTATTTT.

The rearrangement uses TRBV30 and TRBJ2-7; D unresolved. Germline V lookup: CDR1 GTSNPN, CDR2 SVGIG (reference sequence). Trimming removed 3 bases from V and 2 bases from J, with 8 bases in between. The CDR3 spans 12 residues. Written as DNA, the CDR3 is TGTGCCTGGAGGCTGTCGACCTACGAGCAGTACTTC. Its protein is CAWRLSTYEQYF.

V is TRBV6-4 and J is TRBJ1-2; TRBD1 agrees at 9 bases. Germline V lookup: CDR1 MRHNA, CDR2 SNTAGT. The ends lost 6 bases at V and 2 bases at J; junction bases unmatched: 4. The CDR3 is 14 residues long. CDR3 coding DNA: TGTGCCAGCAGCCTAGGGACAGGGAACTATGGCTACACCTTC. This codes for CASSLGTGNYGYTF.

The genes are TRBV7-9 and TRBJ2-7, with 9 bases aligning to TRBD2. This CDR3 has 15 residues. Germline lookup yields CDR1 SEHNR and CDR2 FQNEAQ (reference sequence). V lost 5 bases, J lost 6 bases, and 11 bases stayed unmatched. CDR3 sequence reads: CASSPATAGGREQYF. As DNA, the CDR3 is TGTGCCAGCAGCCCCGCCACAGCGGGAGGACGCGAGCAGTACTTC.

In its sample, this clone was seen once. V usage is TRBV2 and J usage is TRBJ2-1; 8 bases align to TRBD2. Germline trimming cut 6 bases from V and 10 bases from J; bases unmatched to any gene: 11. CDR1 is SNHLY and CDR2 is FYNNEI in the germline V gene. The CDR3 covers 14 residues. The CDR3 loop is CASSRLAGAPEQFF. DNA of the CDR3: TGTGCCAGCAGCCGGCTAGCGGGCGCCCCCGAGCAGTTCTTC.